What follows are 28 T cell receptor beta chains derived from one specimen sequenced in a study of CD8+CD57+ T cells in acquired aplastic anemia. Flow cytometry had shown expanded CD8+CD57+ cells in the patients chosen for sequencing. Genomic DNA provided the template from which TCR beta VDJ and CDR3 profiles were obtained. In TCRdb, the reads were re-called with MiXCR into one record per CDR3 protein. The sample contains 200,000 to 250,000 distinct CDR3 sequences, approximately 51% of which appear only once. The sample was sorted CD4+, CD8+, or CD8+CD57+ T cells (not recorded which) from PBMCs. Receptor source: a human donor with aplastic anemia.

This clonotype was recorded a few times. V gene TRBV2 combines with J gene TRBJ2-2; D uncertain. Germline loops: CDR1 SNHLY, CDR2 FYNNEI. CDR3 length: 12 amino acids. V lost 5 bases to trimming and J lost 7 bases, with 8 bases between them. The CDR3 protein is CASSQFSGELFF. The DNA for the CDR3 is TGTGCCAGCAGTCAGTTTAGCGGGGAGCTGTTTTTT.

Ten or more counts support this clonotype. The rearrangement joins TRBV19 to TRBJ1-2; TRBD1 might be the D (5 bases). The CDR3 sequence is 13 residues long. The V gene's germline CDR1 is LNHDA and CDR2 SQIVND (reference sequence). Trimming took off 3 bases at V and 5 bases at J, with 10 bases between the two ends. The CDR3 protein is CASSIPQGYGYTF. DNA of the CDR3: TGTGCCAGTAGTATCCCCCAGGGATATGGCTACACCTTC.

This clonotype occurred many times. The gene calls are TRBV20-1 and TRBJ1-5, with D hard to call. The CDR3 totals 14 residues. The V end lost 3 bases, the J end lost 1 base, and 10 bases lay between the germline ends. Germline V gene lookup returns CDR1 DFQATT and CDR2 SNEGSKA (reference sequence). The CDR3 DNA follows: TGCAGTGCTAGGAAGGCAGGAAGCAATCAGCCCCAGCATTTT. Amino acids: CSARKAGSNQPQHF.

This clonotype has only a few counts. In DNA, the CDR3 is TGTGCCAGCAGCTTGGCGGGACAGGCCTACGAGCAGTACTTC. Translation: CASSLAGQAYEQYF. The J gene is TRBJ2-7, the V gene TRBV7-9; 8 positions match TRBD1. The V and J ends lost 3 bases and 2 bases, in that order; junction bases with no gene match: 3. Looked up from germline, CDR1 is SEHNR and CDR2 is FQNEAQ (reference sequence). The CDR3 runs 14 residues.

V and J are TRBV24-1 and TRBJ2-2, with 15 bases that match TRBD2. The V and J ends lost 0 bases and 1 base, in that order; junction bases with no gene match: 5. CDR1 is KGHDR, CDR2 SFDVKD, per germline. The CDR3 has 20 amino acids. The CDR3 region has the DNA TGTGCCACCAGTGATTTGCGGGGACTAGCGGGGGGCCGGAACACCGGGGAGCTGTTTTTT. This encodes CATSDLRGLAGGRNTGELFF.

This clonotype was found many times. Its ends do not fully match the called genes, so a read error is possible. The chain uses TRBV6-1 and TRBJ2-7; possible D gene TRBD1, 6 bases. Looked up from germline, CDR1 is MNHNS and CDR2 is SASEGT. The CDR3 runs to 9 residues. The CDR3 DNA reads as TGTGCCACCCAAAATAGGGGGATATTC. Translation: CATQNRGIF.

The chain uses TRBV10-3 and TRBJ1-5; 10 bases are shared with TRBD1. J was trimmed by 7 bases and V by 6 bases; bases with no gene match: 6. The V gene's germline CDR1 is ENHRY and CDR2 SYGVKD. CDR3 size: 14 residues. The CDR3 protein is CAIRSGTGEQPQHF. Here the CDR3 DNA reads TGTGCCATCAGATCCGGGACAGGGGAACAGCCCCAGCATTTT.

The chain carries TRBV20-1 and TRBJ1-4; 7 nucleotides agree with TRBD1. The CDR3 is 16 amino acids. From germline, CDR1 is DFQATT and CDR2 SNEGSKA (reference sequence). Trimming removed 3 bases from V and 0 bases from J; junction bases left unmatched: 7. The DNA of the CDR3 is TGCAGTGCTAGGGATAACAGGGGAGCAACTAATGAAAAACTGTTTTTT. Translation gives CSARDNRGATNEKLFF.

The chain recombines TRBV7-9 with TRBJ2-7; no clear D. Germline V gene data show CDR1 as SEHNR and CDR2 as FQNEAQ (reference sequence). V shed 5 bases and J shed 1 base, with 9 bases lying between them. CDR3 length: 13 residues. CDR3 in DNA: TGTGCCAGCAGCCCCCTCTTATCCTACGAGCAGTACTTC. It yields the protein CASSPLLSYEQYF.

This clonotype was seen ten or more times. The chain carries TRBV6-5 and TRBJ1-4; D ambiguous. This CDR3 comprises 14 residues. Germline V lookup: CDR1 MNHEY, CDR2 SVGAGI. The V gene lost 2 bases and the J gene lost 6 bases, with 10 bases spanning the gap. The CDR3, as DNA: TGTGCCAGCAGTTACCACCGGTCGGATGAAAAACTGTTTTTT. Protein product: CASSYHRSDEKLFF.

Comments on this clonotype: A junction boundary mismatches the germline segment, possibly from a read error. This chain connects TRBV29-1 to TRBJ1-2; a possible D gene is TRBD1 (6 bases). The CDR3 spans 12 residues. Germline loops: CDR1 SQVTM, CDR2 ANQGSEA. The CDR3 region is CSVEDSRISYAF. CDR3 bases: TGCAGCGTCGAGGACAGCCGTATAAGCTACGCCTTC.

CDR3 loop: CAISTSGGGRSYNEQFF. The CDR3 region has the DNA TGTGCCATCAGTACTAGCGGGGGGGGTCGGTCCTACAATGAGCAGTTCTTC. The chain has TRBV10-3 and TRBJ2-1, with 13 bases matching TRBD2. Per germline, CDR1 ENHRY and CDR2 SYGVKD. The CDR3 has 17 residues. Germline trimming cut 5 bases from V and 1 base from J; bases unmatched to any gene: 5.

This clonotype was observed many times. The gene calls are TRBV20-1 and TRBJ1-2; 7 nucleotides agree with TRBD1. The CDR3 has 13 residues. Germline loops: CDR1 DFQATT, CDR2 SNEGSKA (reference sequence). V shed 5 bases and J 8 bases; nucleotides not matched to a gene: 11. The CDR3 sequence: CSAWDSETGGYTF. CDR3 nucleotides: TGCAGTGCTTGGGACAGTGAGACGGGAGGCTACACCTTC.

V gene TRBV11-2 combines with J gene TRBJ1-1; D perhaps matches TRBD1 (6 bases). CDR1 and CDR2 (germline): SGHAT, FQNNGV. The length of the CDR3 is 14 residues. V lost 3 bases, J lost 3 bases, and 11 bases lay in between. The CDR3, as DNA: TGTGCCAGCAGCTTTGAAGGGGGATACACTGAAGCTTTCTTT. Translation gives CASSFEGGYTEAFF.

This clonotype was observed a single time. The chain joins TRBV25-1 to TRBJ2-3; D is perhaps TRBD1 or TRBD2 (6 bases each). The CDR3 extends over 13 amino acids. Germline V CDR1 and CDR2: MGHDK, SYGVNS. With 11 bases removed from V and 5 bases from J, the gap between germline ends came to 17 bases. CDR3 region: CASQRGAEDTQYF. The DNA for the CDR3 is TGTGCCTCCCAGAGGGGGGCGGAAGATACGCAGTATTTT.

Worth noting for this clonotype: This clone may be a read error of a much larger clone one base away. The rearrangement links TRBV4-1 to TRBJ2-5; D could derive from TRBD1 or TRBD2 (5 bases each). The germline V gene has CDR1 MGHRA and CDR2 YSYEKL. This CDR3 contains 14 residues. V lost 0 bases to trimming and J lost 7 bases, with 12 bases between them. This CDR3 reads CASSQDGSGGTQYF. CDR3 bases: TGCGCCAGCAGCCAAGATGGTAGTGGGGGGACCCAGTACTTC.

The chain uses TRBV15 and TRBJ2-7; D is perhaps TRBD1 (5 bases). Trimming left V 0 bases short and J 3 bases short, with 9 bases between. CDR1 and CDR2 (germline): LNHNV, YYDKDF (reference sequence). The CDR3 runs 14 residues. CDR3: CATSRDRESYEQYF. CDR3 in DNA: TGTGCCACCAGCAGAGACAGGGAAAGCTACGAGCAGTACTTC.

Only a few counts were recorded for this clonotype. Here the CDR3 DNA reads TGTGCCTGGAGACTCAGGGGGGGCGGTGGCGGGGGTGAGCAGTTCTTC. The encoded protein is CAWRLRGGGGGGEQFF. The rearrangement joins TRBV19 to TRBJ2-1, with D perhaps TRBD1 or TRBD2 (7 bases each). V was cut by 11 bases and J by 9 bases, with 29 bases left in between. Germline V gene lookup returns CDR1 LNHDA and CDR2 SQIVND (reference sequence). The CDR3 consists of 16 residues. Together with reference TRBV19 and TRBJ2-1, the CDR3 gives the full variable domain: DGGITQSPKYLFRKEGQNVTLSCEQNLNHDAMYWYRQDPGQGLRLIYYSQIVNDFQKGDIAEGYSVSREKKESFPLTVTSAQKNPTAFYLCAWRLRGGGGGGEQFFGPGTRLTVL.

J is TRBJ1-4 and V is TRBV5-5; unclear D gene. This CDR3 region has 14 residues. Trimming removed 0 bases at V and 0 bases at J, with 3 bases between. In germline, CDR1 is SGHKS, CDR2 YYEKEE (reference sequence). The CDR3 protein is CASSLAATNEKLFF. In DNA form, the CDR3 reads TGTGCCAGCAGCTTGGCCGCAACTAATGAAAAACTGTTTTTT.

In the case of this clonotype: A read error may account for a junction end that differs from germline. CDR3 sequence reads: CASNAVLGQLFF. DNA for the CDR3: TGTGCCAGCAACGCAGTCCTCGGGCAGCTGTTTTTT. V gene TRBV9 combines with J gene TRBJ2-2; no reliable D call. CDR1 is SGDLS, CDR2 YYNGEE, per germline. The CDR3 covers 12 residues.

This clonotype appeared many times. The gene calls are TRBV19 and TRBJ2-1; a weak D match, TRBD2 (7 bases). Germline V gene data show CDR1 as LNHDA and CDR2 as SQIVND (reference sequence). V was pared by 0 bases and J by 3 bases, with 15 bases between. The CDR3 consists of 17 residues. CDR3 sequence: CASSIEGGTPNYNEQFF. The CDR3 bases are TGTGCCAGTAGTATAGAGGGAGGGACACCGAACTACAATGAGCAGTTCTTC. Based on the CDR3 plus reference TRBV19 and TRBJ2-1, the full variable domain is DGGITQSPKYLFRKEGQNVTLSCEQNLNHDAMYWYRQDPGQGLRLIYYSQIVNDFQKGDIAEGYSVSREKKESFPLTVTSAQKNPTAFYLCASSIEGGTPNYNEQFFGPGTRLTVL.

There are many counts of this clonotype. The rearrangement uses TRBV19 and TRBJ2-1; D may correspond to TRBD1 or TRBD2 (5 bases each). Germline V lookup: CDR1 LNHDA, CDR2 SQIVND (reference sequence). The CDR3 extends over 17 amino acids. V was cut by 6 bases and J by 3 bases, with 21 bases left in between. The CDR3 region is CASSPGGGSSLYNEQFF. The DNA for the CDR3 is TGTGCCAGTAGCCCAGGTGGGGGAAGTTCCCTCTACAATGAGCAGTTCTTC.

Of note for this clonotype: Germline is not matched at one junction end, which may reflect a read error. Here the CDR3 DNA reads TGTGCCACCAGTCGGCAGTCGAACACTGAGGCTTTCTTT. The encoded protein is CATSRQSNTEAFF. The V and J genes are TRBV15 and TRBJ1-1; no firm D call. Germline CDR1 is LNHNV and CDR2 is YYDKDF (reference sequence). The CDR3 is 13 amino acids.

With regard to this clonotype: A much larger clone sits a single nucleotide away, making a read error possible. The chain employs TRBV30 and TRBJ2-7, with D possibly matching TRBD1 (6 bases). Germline V gene lookup returns CDR1 GTSNPN and CDR2 SVGIG (reference sequence). The CDR3 runs 12 residues. V lost 1 base to trimming and J lost 8 bases, with 12 bases between them. The DNA of the CDR3 is TGTGCCTGGAGTGCACGGCAGGGGAAGCAGTACTTC. Protein: CAWSARQGKQYF.

V gene TRBV3-1 combines with J gene TRBJ1-3; D gene ambiguous. Trimming took off 5 bases at V and 2 bases at J, with 13 bases between the two ends. The germline V gene has CDR1 LGHDT and CDR2 YNNKEL (reference sequence). The CDR3 spans 15 residues. The CDR3 reads CASSMQENAGNTIYF. The CDR3 DNA reads as TGTGCCAGCAGCATGCAGGAAAATGCTGGAAACACCATATATTTT.

In this sample, this clonotype turned up a few times. The rearrangement uses TRBV12-3 or TRBV12-4 and TRBJ1-4; D not certain. The CDR3 has 16 residues. With 7 bases removed from V and 0 bases from J, the gap between germline ends came to 15 bases. The CDR3 loop is CASTGEGPTTNEKLFF. Here the CDR3 DNA reads TGTGCCAGCACCGGAGAGGGCCCTACAACTAATGAAAAACTGTTTTTT.

This chain joins TRBV7-2 and TRBJ1-6; D possibly corresponds to TRBD1 (6 bases). V dropped 8 bases and J dropped 1 base, with 12 bases sitting between them. In germline, CDR1 is SGHTA, CDR2 FQGNSA. The CDR3 is 15 residues long. In DNA form, the CDR3 reads TGTGCCAGCCGGGGGCAGGGATCCTATAATTCACCCCTCCACTTT. Protein sequence: CASRGQGSYNSPLHF.

This clonotype was seen repeatedly, ten times or more. This chain links TRBV24-1 with TRBJ1-2; D may be TRBD1 (5 bases). This CDR3 contains 14 residues. The germline gives CDR1 KGHDR, CDR2 SFDVKD. V was clipped by 3 bases and J by 2 bases, with 9 bases between them. CDR3 DNA: TGTGCCACCAGTGATCCGGGACGGAACTATGGCTACACCTTC. Its protein is CATSDPGRNYGYTF.